Below, one T cell receptor beta chain is given with its context. The antigen is undetermined. Sample-barcoded 5' priming and a J-beta primer mix drove a second PCR of about 7 to 11 cycles. TCRdb re-called the 5' RACE reads with MiXCR, one entry per CDR3 protein. The sample consists of about 800,000 distinct CDR3 sequences, around 50% of them appearing once. The sample is drawn from a study of blood T cells in healthy people across ages. Every donor provided roughly 10 milliliters of peripheral blood. Study outcomes and limitations: There was a strong correlation between TCR beta diversity and naive T cell percentage.

The CDR3 spans 15 residues. V was trimmed by 3 bases and J by 2 bases, leaving 12 bases between them. The chain combines TRBV12-3 or TRBV12-4 with TRBJ2-3; D is unclear. This receptor was identified in a man aged 80 or over in good health. The sample taken for sequencing was blood. The chain's CDR3 is CASSFTNGPTDTQYF. Here the CDR3 DNA reads TGTGCCAGCAGTTTCACTAACGGGCCCACAGATACGCAGTATTTT.